This T cell receptor (beta chain) came from a study of shared clonotypes between healthy human individuals. Study-wide findings and caveats: Relative to their counterparts shared across all four donors, non-shared clonotypes exhibited diminished generation probabilities.

With 3 bases clipped from V and 0 bases from J, the junction kept 7 bases outside the gene matches. The CDR3 runs 16 residues. Germline V lookup: CDR1 KGHSH, CDR2 LQKENI. Only in-frame clones appear in the TCRdb table, and some are missing; sequencing was by immunoSEQ multiplex PCR. Here the sample spans around 2,000,000 clones, 95% being singletons. Caucasian adults residing in Nashville, Tennessee made up all the donors. A remark on this clone: Its antigen is not known.

The chain recombines TRBV18 with TRBJ1-1, with 7 bases fitting TRBD1. Sequenced: naive CD4+ T cells sorted from blood. Subset noted: CD45RA+ positively selected. The TCR originated in a man younger than 35 in good health. The CDR3 DNA is TGTGCCAGCTCACCTACAGGGACAGACATGAACACTGAAGCTTTCTTT. It yields the protein CASSPTGTDMNTEAFF.